The 20 T cell receptor beta chains given below trace back to one sample, sequenced in a study of shared clonotypes between healthy human individuals. Data came from immunoSEQ multiplex PCR; TCRdb stores just in-frame clones and leaves some out. The data show over 2,000,000 clones, about 94% seen once. Naive CD8 isolation took CD45RO-negative cells positively selected for CCR7 and excluded terminally differentiated effector memory CD45RA+ cells. Sequenced input: naive CD8+ T cells from PBMCs. These receptors were taken from a man aged 18 to 29 in good health. Some clones in this sample may be carry-over from other donors' samples.

V and J are TRBV4-1 and TRBJ2-6, with D uncertain. The CDR3 contains 17 residues. V lost 8 bases to trimming and J lost 2 bases, with 19 bases between them. CDR1 MGHRA and CDR2 YSYEKL come from the germline V gene. This CDR3 reads CASLRGPLGPGANVLTF. The CDR3, as DNA: TGCGCCAGCCTACGAGGTCCCTTAGGGCCTGGGGCCAACGTCCTGACTTTC.

The chain carries TRBV6-1 and TRBJ1-5; 7 bases are a match to TRBD1. There are 15 residues in the CDR3. Germline-derived CDR1 and CDR2 are MNHNS and SASEGT. The J segment lost 2 bases and the V segment lost 4 bases, leaving 5 bases of the junction unmatched. CDR3 coding DNA: TGTGCCAGCAGTGCAACAGGGGAAGGCAATCAGCCCCAGCATTTT. Its protein is CASSATGEGNQPQHF.

The chain is built from TRBV19 and TRBJ2-7; 8 positions match TRBD1. CDR1 and CDR2 from the germline V gene are LNHDA and SQIVND (reference sequence). The CDR3 sequence is 13 residues long. V lost 9 bases and J lost 6; bases outside the gene matches: 10. Here the CDR3 reads CASQDRAVGEQYF. The CDR3 DNA sequence: TGTGCCAGCCAGGACAGGGCGGTCGGCGAGCAGTACTTC.

J is TRBJ2-3 and V is TRBV11-1; 9 bases are shared with TRBD2. Germline CDR1 reads SGHAT; CDR2 reads FQDESV (reference sequence). J gave up 3 bases and V 5 bases, and 18 bases lay outside the gene matches. The CDR3 is made up of 19 amino acids. The CDR3, as DNA: TGTGCCAGCAGCCCGACGTTCTCCTTAGCGGGAGAGTTGACAGATACGCAGTATTTT. It is translated as CASSPTFSLAGELTDTQYF.

This clone was seen a single time. The rearrangement joins TRBV6-5 to TRBJ2-1; D may match TRBD1 or TRBD2 (6 bases each). The CDR3 covers 15 residues. V lost 6 bases, J lost 5 bases, and 17 bases lay in between. Germline V gives CDR1 MNHEY, CDR2 SVGAGI. The CDR3 loop is CASRPGVSGHNEQFF. The CDR3 coding sequence is TGTGCCAGCAGACCAGGGGTTAGCGGACACAATGAGCAGTTCTTC.

This clone was counted a few times. The J gene is TRBJ2-1, the V gene TRBV5-6; TRBD2 matches 13 bases. V lost 0 bases, J lost 4 bases, and 1 base stayed unmatched. Germline V gene lookup returns CDR1 SGHDT and CDR2 YYEEEE. The CDR3 length is 16 residues. The CDR3 nucleotides are TGTGCCAGCAGCTTGGAACTAGCGGGAGGGTACAATGAGCAGTTCTTC. It is translated as CASSLELAGGYNEQFF. The variable domain in full, completed from reference TRBV5-6 and TRBJ2-1, reads DAGVTQSPTHLIKTRGQQVTLRCSPKSGHDTVSWYQQALGQGPQFIFQYYEEEERQRGNFPDRFSGHQFPNYSSELNVNALLLGDSALYLCASSLELAGGYNEQFFGPGTRLTVL.

This chain joins TRBV27 and TRBJ2-7; D tentatively fits TRBD1 or TRBD2 (5 bases each). This CDR3 spans 16 amino acids. The V end lost 2 bases, the J end lost 2 bases, and 16 bases lay between the germline ends. Germline V gene data show CDR1 as MNHEY and CDR2 as SMNVEV (reference sequence). In nucleotides, the CDR3 is TGTGCCAGCAGTTTAACACCTGGGACCACGGCCTACGAGCAGTACTTC. As protein: CASSLTPGTTAYEQYF.

The chain couples TRBV29-1 to TRBJ2-1; 9 nucleotides align to TRBD2. After removal of 4 bases from V and 6 bases from J, the junction contained 7 bases not matched to a gene. The CDR3 length is 14 residues. CDR1 and CDR2 (germline): SQVTM, ANQGSEA. In nucleotides, the CDR3 is TGCAGCGTTGTTTCGCGGGAGGGCCTCAATGAGCAGTTCTTC. Translating gives CSVVSREGLNEQFF.

The chain combines TRBV27 with TRBJ2-5; 11 bases agree with TRBD2. Trimming took 1 base from V and 5 from J; bases not matched to a gene: 3. Germline loops: CDR1 MNHEY, CDR2 SMNVEV (reference sequence). The CDR3 extends over 15 amino acids. CDR3 nucleotide sequence: TGTGCCAGCAGTTTATTAGCGGGAGGGCCGGAGACCCAGTACTTC. As protein: CASSLLAGGPETQYF.

Concerning this clone: At one of its ends the junction is not consistent with the germline gene, which may arise from a read error. V and J are TRBV10-2 and TRBJ1-2, with D tentatively TRBD1 (6 bases). There are 16 residues in the CDR3. Germline V gene sequence: CDR1 WSHSY, CDR2 SAAADI. CDR3 nucleotide sequence: TGCGCCACCAGTGAGTTTTTGGGGGGGCCGGACGGTGGCTACACCTTC. This sequence encodes CATSEFLGGPDGGYTF.

The rearrangement links TRBV14 to TRBJ1-1; 7 bases align to TRBD1. The CDR3 runs 15 residues. V lost 5 bases to trimming and J lost 3 bases; unmatched junction nucleotides: 9. In germline, CDR1 is SGHDN, CDR2 FVKESK. The CDR3: CASSDDRAGYTEAFF. The DNA for the CDR3 is TGTGCCAGCAGCGATGACAGGGCAGGGTACACTGAAGCTTTCTTT. The full variable domain, in which reference TRBV14 and TRBJ1-1 provide the parts outside the CDR3, is EAGVTQFPSHSVIEKGQTVTLRCDPISGHDNLYWYRRVMGKEIKFLLHFVKESKQDESGMPNNRFLAERTGGTYSTLKVQPAELEDSGVYFCASSDDRAGYTEAFFGQGTRLTVV.

About this clone: Germline and junction disagree at one end, which may indicate a read error. This specimen includes other DNA sequences encoding the same CDR3. The J gene is TRBJ1-1, the V gene TRBV29-1, with D perhaps matching TRBD1 (6 bases). This CDR3 region has 15 residues. The germline gives CDR1 SQVTM, CDR2 ANQGSEA. CDR3 DNA: TGCAGCGTTGAGATAAGACAGGTTGTGAACACCGAAGCTTTCTTT. It yields the protein CSVEIRQVVNTEAFF.

V gene TRBV30 combines with J gene TRBJ2-2, with D unresolved. The CDR3 is 14 residues long. Trimming cost V 3 bases and J 9 bases, with 17 bases left between them. Germline assignment: CDR1 GTSNPN and CDR2 SVGIG (reference sequence). Here the CDR3 reads CAWREPSRLRELFF. The CDR3 DNA reads TGTGCCTGGAGGGAGCCTAGTCGACTCCGGGAGCTGTTTTTT.

This clone was seen only once. This chain uses TRBV19 with TRBJ2-7; 8 bases agree with TRBD2. This CDR3 has 13 residues. CDR1 and CDR2 from the germline V gene are LNHDA and SQIVND (reference sequence). J lost 4 bases, V lost 8 bases, and 7 bases had no gene match. The CDR3 bases are TGTGCCAGTGGTGCGGGAGGAGGGTACGAGCAGTACTTC. The encoded protein is CASGAGGGYEQYF. Looking up the rest from reference TRBV19 and TRBJ2-7 gives the full variable domain: DGGITQSPKYLFRKEGQNVTLSCEQNLNHDAMYWYRQDPGQGLRLIYYSQIVNDFQKGDIAEGYSVSREKKESFPLTVTSAQKNPTAFYLCASGAGGGYEQYFGPGTRLTVT.

The CDR3 nucleotides are TGTGCCAGCATTCCGGACAGGGAGGTAGCTGAAGCTTTCTTT. This codes for CASIPDREVAEAFF. V is TRBV28 and J is TRBJ1-1; 8 nucleotides match TRBD1. The ends lost 7 bases at V and 6 bases at J; junction bases unmatched: 10. CDR3 length: 14 amino acids. CDR1 and CDR2 from the germline V gene are MDHEN and SYDVKM.

This chain connects TRBV28 to TRBJ2-2; no clear D gene. CDR1 and CDR2 (germline): MDHEN, SYDVKM. V was shortened by 8 bases and J by 7 bases, with 11 bases between the two germline ends. The CDR3 is made up of 12 amino acids. The CDR3 bases are TGTGCCAGCGCCCCTACGGACGGGGAGCTGTTTTTT. This gives the protein CASAPTDGELFF.

The rearrangement uses TRBV28 and TRBJ2-1; no firm D call. V shed 11 bases and J shed 5 bases, with 13 bases lying between them. The CDR3 length is 12 residues. Per the germline V gene, CDR1 is MDHEN and CDR2 is SYDVKM. The CDR3 here is CAGLTVNNEQFF. The CDR3 DNA is TGTGCCGGATTGACGGTCAACAATGAGCAGTTCTTC.

The chain joins TRBV7-3 to TRBJ2-2; D is possibly TRBD1 or TRBD2 (5 bases each). V shed 5 bases and J shed 0 bases, with 16 bases lying between them. Germline lookup yields CDR1 SGHTA and CDR2 FQGTGA. The CDR3 covers 17 residues. The chain's CDR3 is CASSITPGTANTGELFF. CDR3 coding DNA: TGTGCCAGCAGCATCACCCCCGGGACGGCGAACACCGGGGAGCTGTTTTTT.

The rearrangement joins TRBV27 to TRBJ2-7; 9 bases agree with TRBD1. CDR1 is MNHEY and CDR2 is SMNVEV in the germline V gene (reference sequence). The CDR3 is made up of 15 amino acids. Trimming at V came to 5 bases and at J to 6 bases, leaving 11 bases not matched to a gene. CDR3 DNA: TGTGCCAGCAGTCCAGCGGGACAGGGCTTCCCCGAGCAGTACTTC. Translating gives CASSPAGQGFPEQYF.

The rearrangement uses TRBV27 and TRBJ2-7, with D possibly being TRBD1 or TRBD2 (5 bases each). The V gene's germline CDR1 is MNHEY and CDR2 SMNVEV (reference sequence). Trimming cost V 2 bases and J 5 bases, with 10 bases left between them. The CDR3 totals 13 residues. Written as DNA, the CDR3 is TGTGCCAGCAGTTTAGGGACGGTAGACGAGCAGTACTTC. As protein: CASSLGTVDEQYF.